This T cell receptor (beta chain) comes out of a study of blood T cell repertoires in COVID-19. Clones were sequenced by immunoSEQ multiplex PCR, and TCRdb holds only the in-frame ones, with some missing. The table includes about 480,000 clones, approximately 88% detected once. V was cut by 7 bases and J by 2 bases, with 9 bases left in between. The CDR3 is made up of 13 amino acids. Germline V lookup: CDR1 SNHLY, CDR2 FYNNEI. Categorization into cohorts depended on clinical history that participants reported. The sequence was obtained from a woman aged 40 to 55 who had recovered from COVID-19. The V and J genes are TRBV2 and TRBJ1-5; no clear D gene. Sequencing used PBMCs or T cells enriched from blood (not recorded which). Here the CDR3 reads CASIAGGNQPQHF. The CDR3 bases are TGTGCCAGCATCGCCGGTGGCAATCAGCCCCAGCATTTT.